These 10 T cell receptor beta chains originate from one sample sequenced in a study of shared clonotypes between healthy human individuals. As defined, naive CD8 cells were CD45RO-negative and positively selected for CCR7, with terminally differentiated effector memory CD45RA+ cells excluded. Data came from immunoSEQ multiplex PCR; TCRdb stores just in-frame clones and leaves some out. The data contain roughly 570,000 clones, roughly 98% of them singletons. The sample consisted of naive CD8+ T cells sorted from blood. Receptors were obtained from a man aged 25-40 years in good health.

This rearrangement joins TRBV7-8 to TRBJ2-1, with 10 bases identical to TRBD2. V was clipped by 4 bases and J by 4 bases; unmatched bases: 7. From germline, CDR1 is SGHVS and CDR2 FQNEAQ. CDR3 length: 16 residues. CDR3 residues: CASSYAGTSVYNEQFF. The CDR3 DNA is TGTGCCAGCAGCTACGCCGGGACTAGCGTATACAATGAGCAGTTCTTC. The variable domain in full, with the rest retrieved from reference TRBV7-8 and TRBJ2-1, is GAGVSQSPRYKVAKRGQDVALRCDPISGHVSLFWYQQALGQGPEFLTYFQNEAQLDKSGLPSDRFFAERPEGSVSTLKIQRTQQEDSAVYLCASSYAGTSVYNEQFFGPGTRLTVL.

J is TRBJ2-5 and V is TRBV29-1, with no clear D. This CDR3 has 13 residues. The V and J ends lost 3 bases and 2 bases respectively, with 10 bases between them. The germline V gene has CDR1 SQVTM and CDR2 ANQGSEA. DNA for the CDR3: TGCAGCGTTGAGGGTCACGGGCAAGAGACCCAGTACTTC. It translates to CSVEGHGQETQYF.

The chain combines TRBV30 with TRBJ2-7, with TRBD2 matching over 13 bases. Trimming at V came to 5 bases and at J to 7 bases, leaving 2 bases not matched to a gene. The germline CDR1 and CDR2 sequences are GTSNPN and SVGIG (reference sequence). The CDR3 is 12 amino acids. The CDR3 DNA reads TGTGCCTGGGGACTAGCGGGAGATGAGCAGTACTTC. This sequence encodes CAWGLAGDEQYF.

The rearrangement links TRBV5-1 to TRBJ2-7, with TRBD1 matching 8 bases. With 4 bases clipped from V and 3 bases from J, the junction kept 6 bases outside the gene matches. The length of the CDR3 is 14 residues. Per the germline V gene, CDR1 is SGHRS and CDR2 is YFSETQ. The CDR3 reads CASSTDRVLYEQYF. The CDR3 bases are TGCGCCAGCAGCACGGACAGGGTCCTCTACGAGCAGTACTTC.

This clone was counted once. The rearrangement links TRBV7-9 to TRBJ1-2; TRBD1 agrees at 9 bases. The germline V gene has CDR1 SEHNR and CDR2 FQNEAQ (reference sequence). CDR3 length: 14 amino acids. J was trimmed by 8 bases and V by 5 bases; bases with no gene match: 9. This CDR3 is CASSPRTGAEGYTF. Here the CDR3 DNA reads TGTGCCAGCAGCCCTAGGACAGGGGCGGAGGGCTACACCTTC.

The gene calls are TRBV7-6 and TRBJ2-2; 7 positions match TRBD2. CDR1 and CDR2 from the germline V gene are SGHVS and FNYEAQ. The CDR3 length is 15 residues. Unmatched junction bases numbered 4, after V lost 4 bases and J lost 2 bases. The CDR3 nucleotides read TGTGCCAGCAGCTATTCGGGAGGTAACACCGGGGAGCTGTTTTTT. Its protein is CASSYSGGNTGELFF.

The gene calls are TRBV2 and TRBJ1-5; D is undetermined. V dropped 5 bases and J dropped 4 bases, with 9 bases sitting between them. This CDR3 is built from 13 residues. Per germline, CDR1 SNHLY and CDR2 FYNNEI. Here the CDR3 DNA reads TGTGCCAGCAGTCAGGACCCGAATCAGCCCCAGCATTTT. Translation: CASSQDPNQPQHF.

V gene TRBV7-9 combines with J gene TRBJ2-2; D gene uncertain. The CDR3 sequence is 10 residues long. The germline gives CDR1 SEHNR, CDR2 FQNEAQ (reference sequence). V shed 10 bases and J shed 4 bases, with 4 bases lying between them. CDR3 sequence reads: CAMITGELFF. CDR3 coding DNA: TGTGCCATGATCACCGGGGAGCTGTTTTTT.

J is TRBJ1-2 and V is TRBV5-6, with D possibly TRBD1 on 6 matching bases. The V end was cut by 0 bases, the J end by 8 bases, with 23 bases between. Per germline, CDR1 SGHDT and CDR2 YYEEEE. The CDR3 consists of 17 residues. The CDR3 DNA sequence: TGTGCCAGCAGCTTGGAGACGGCGTTGGGGGCGCCGGGCGGCTACACCTTC. Its protein product is CASSLETALGAPGGYTF.

The V gene is TRBV27, the J gene TRBJ2-7; possibly TRBD1 for D (6 bases). Trimming shortened V by 4 bases and J by 6 bases, and 19 bases separated the two germline ends. Germline CDR1 is MNHEY and CDR2 is SMNVEV (reference sequence). The CDR3 consists of 15 residues. CDR3 sequence reads: CASSSRQEMTSEQYF. CDR3 coding DNA: TGTGCCAGCAGTTCAAGACAGGAAATGACTTCCGAGCAGTACTTC.